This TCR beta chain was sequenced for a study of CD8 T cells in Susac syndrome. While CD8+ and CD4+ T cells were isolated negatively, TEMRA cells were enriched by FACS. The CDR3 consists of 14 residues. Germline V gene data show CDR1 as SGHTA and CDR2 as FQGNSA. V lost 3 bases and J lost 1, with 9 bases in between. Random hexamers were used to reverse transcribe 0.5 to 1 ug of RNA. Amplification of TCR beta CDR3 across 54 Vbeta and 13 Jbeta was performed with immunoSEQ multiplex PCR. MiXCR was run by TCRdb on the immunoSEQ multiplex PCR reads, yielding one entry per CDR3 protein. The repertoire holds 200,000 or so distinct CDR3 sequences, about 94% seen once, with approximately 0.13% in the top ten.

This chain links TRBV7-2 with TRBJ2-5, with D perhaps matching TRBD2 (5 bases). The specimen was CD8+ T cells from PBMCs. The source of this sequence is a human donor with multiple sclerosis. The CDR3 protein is CASSFSGSQETQYF. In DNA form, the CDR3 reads TGTGCCAGCAGCTTTTCGGGGTCCCAAGAGACCCAGTACTTC.